This TCR beta chain was identified in a study of tumor-infiltrating lymphocytes in primary liver carcinoma. This clonotype appeared a few times. This may be a read error: a much more frequent sequence differs by one nucleotide. Starting from about 0.5 ug of total RNA, TCR beta cDNA was produced with a primer in the constant region. TCR beta libraries came from three nested multiplex PCR rounds using slightly modified ARM-PCR. TCRdb recomputed calls from the multiplex PCR reads with MiXCR, one row per CDR3 protein. The sample holds 300,000 to 400,000 distinct CDR3 sequences; about 62% are singletons and the top ten take roughly 9%. It was unsorted whole blood that yielded blood RNA, and germline DNA was also extracted. The source material was peripheral blood. This receptor was obtained from a man in his forties with primary liver carcinoma and hepatitis B virus infection.

The CDR3 loop reads CASSEVFGAFTDTQYF. The CDR3 coding sequence is TGTGCCAGCAGTGAAGTTTTCGGAGCCTTCACAGATACGCAGTATTTT. This chain links TRBV6-1 with TRBJ2-3; D ambiguous. The CDR3 is made up of 16 amino acids. Germline loops: CDR1 MNHNS, CDR2 SASEGT. V gave up 1 base and J gave up 2 bases, with 13 bases separating them.